This TCR beta chain comes out of a study of monozygotic twins with cystic fibrosis. Turning to this clone: The antigen is undetermined.

TCRdb's table, derived via immunoSEQ multiplex PCR, lists solely in-frame clones and lacks some. The sample has fewer than 30,000 clones, 96% seen once. Study-wide results and limits: Median Simpson clonality of 0.0095 suggested naive T cells predominated. In 13 of 16 pairs, V gene usage was closest to the co-twin's.

This clonotype was obtained from a girl aged 2-10 years with cystic fibrosis. Input material: blood.

The CDR3 loop is CAISRGHLAKNIQYF. The DNA for the CDR3 is TGTGCCATCAGCCGTGGACACCTAGCCAAAAACATTCAGTACTTC. The chain uses TRBV10-3 and TRBJ2-4, with D maybe TRBD1 (5 bases). Germline CDR1 is ENHRY and CDR2 is SYGVKD. V was clipped by 6 bases and J by 0 bases, with 12 bases between them. The CDR3 is made up of 15 amino acids.